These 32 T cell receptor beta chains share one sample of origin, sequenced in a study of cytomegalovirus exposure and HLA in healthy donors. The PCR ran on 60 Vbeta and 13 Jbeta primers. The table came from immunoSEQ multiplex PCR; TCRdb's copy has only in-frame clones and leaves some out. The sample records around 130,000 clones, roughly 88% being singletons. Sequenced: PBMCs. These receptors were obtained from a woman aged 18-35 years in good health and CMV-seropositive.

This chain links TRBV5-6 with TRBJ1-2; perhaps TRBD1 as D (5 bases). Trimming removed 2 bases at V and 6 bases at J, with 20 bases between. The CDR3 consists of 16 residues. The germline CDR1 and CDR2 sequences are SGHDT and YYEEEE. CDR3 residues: CASSLARAGGRDGYTF. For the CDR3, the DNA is TGTGCCAGCAGCTTAGCTCGAGCTGGGGGGAGAGATGGCTACACCTTC.

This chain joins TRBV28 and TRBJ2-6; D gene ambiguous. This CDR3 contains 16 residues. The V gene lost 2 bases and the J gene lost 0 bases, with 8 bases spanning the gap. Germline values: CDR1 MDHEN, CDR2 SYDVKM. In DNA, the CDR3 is TGTGCCAGCAGTTTAGCTGGCCCCTCTGGGGCCAACGTCCTGACTTTC. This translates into CASSLAGPSGANVLTF. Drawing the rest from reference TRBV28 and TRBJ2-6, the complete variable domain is DVKVTQSSRYLVKRTGEKVFLECVQDMDHENMFWYRQDPGLGLRLIYFSYDVKMKEKGDIPEGYSVSREKKERFSLILESASTNQTSMYLCASSLAGPSGANVLTFGAGSRLTVL.

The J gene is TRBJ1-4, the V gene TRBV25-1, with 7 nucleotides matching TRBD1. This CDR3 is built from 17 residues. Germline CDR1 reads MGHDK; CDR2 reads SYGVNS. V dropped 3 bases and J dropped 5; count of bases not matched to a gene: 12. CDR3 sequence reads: CASSDQRTGTENEKLFF. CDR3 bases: TGTGCCAGCAGTGACCAACGCACCGGGACAGAAAATGAAAAACTGTTTTTT.

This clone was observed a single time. CDR3 region: CAINPAGGDGYTF. The CDR3 nucleotides read TGTGCCATTAACCCTGCGGGGGGCGATGGCTACACCTTC. The V call is TRBV10-3, the J call TRBJ1-2; the D gene is possibly TRBD1 (6 bases). The CDR3 runs to 13 residues. Germline loops: CDR1 ENHRY, CDR2 SYGVKD. V was clipped by 9 bases and J by 6 bases, with 17 bases between them.

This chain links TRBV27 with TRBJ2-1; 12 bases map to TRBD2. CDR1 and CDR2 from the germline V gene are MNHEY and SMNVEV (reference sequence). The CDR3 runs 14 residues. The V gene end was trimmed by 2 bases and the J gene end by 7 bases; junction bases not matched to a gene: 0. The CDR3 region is CASSLLAGGNEQFF. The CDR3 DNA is TGTGCCAGCAGTTTACTAGCGGGGGGGAATGAGCAGTTCTTC.

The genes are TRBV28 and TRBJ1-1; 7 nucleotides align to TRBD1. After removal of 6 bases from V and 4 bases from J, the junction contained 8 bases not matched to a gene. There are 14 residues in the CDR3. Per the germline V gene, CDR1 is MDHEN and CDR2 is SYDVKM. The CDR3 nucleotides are TGTGCCAGCAGGCCAGACAGGGCAATCACTGAAGCTTTCTTT. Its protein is CASRPDRAITEAFF.

DNA of the CDR3: TGTGCCAGCAGCCAAGATGAGGGACAGGCCCAGATCGAGACCCAGTACTTC. Translating it yields CASSQDEGQAQIETQYF. The chain combines TRBV14 with TRBJ2-5; 8 bases fit TRBD1. Germline CDR1 is SGHDN and CDR2 is FVKESK. Germline trimming cut 0 bases from V and 5 bases from J; bases unmatched to any gene: 11. The CDR3 runs 17 residues. Based on the CDR3 plus reference TRBV14 and TRBJ2-5, the full variable domain is EAGVTQFPSHSVIEKGQTVTLRCDPISGHDNLYWYRRVMGKEIKFLLHFVKESKQDESGMPNNRFLAERTGGTYSTLKVQPAELEDSGVYFCASSQDEGQAQIETQYFGPGTRLLVL.

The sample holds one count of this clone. The CDR3 nucleotides read TGTGCCAGCAGCCAATACAGGGAGACGGGGACCCAGTACTTC. It is translated as CASSQYRETGTQYF. The rearrangement joins TRBV4-2 to TRBJ2-5; TRBD1 is a possible D gene (6 bases). Trimming shortened V by 2 bases and J by 7 bases, and 14 bases separated the two germline ends. In germline, CDR1 is LGHNA, CDR2 YNFKEQ. The CDR3 totals 14 residues.

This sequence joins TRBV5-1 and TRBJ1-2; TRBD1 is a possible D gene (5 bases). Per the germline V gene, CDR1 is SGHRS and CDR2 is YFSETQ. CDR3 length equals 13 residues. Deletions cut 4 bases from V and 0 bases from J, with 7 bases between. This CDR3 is CASSVDTNYGYTF. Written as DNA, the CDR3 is TGCGCCAGCAGCGTGGACACTAACTATGGCTACACCTTC. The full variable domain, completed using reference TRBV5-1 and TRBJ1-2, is KAGVTQTPRYLIKTRGQQVTLSCSPISGHRSVSWYQQTPGQGLQFLFEYFSETQRNKGNFPGRFSGRQFSNSRSEMNVSTLELGDSALYLCASSVDTNYGYTFGSGTRLTVV.

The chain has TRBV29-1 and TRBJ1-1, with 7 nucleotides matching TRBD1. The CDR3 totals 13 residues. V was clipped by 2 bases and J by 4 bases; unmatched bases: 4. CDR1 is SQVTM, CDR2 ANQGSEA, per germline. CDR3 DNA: TGCAGCGTTGAACAGGGGGGCGGCACTGAAGCTTTCTTT. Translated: CSVEQGGGTEAFF.

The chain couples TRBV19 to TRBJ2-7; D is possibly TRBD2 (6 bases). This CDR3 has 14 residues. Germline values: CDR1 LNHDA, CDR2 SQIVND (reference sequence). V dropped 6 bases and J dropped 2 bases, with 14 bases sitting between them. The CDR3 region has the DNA TGTGCCAGTAGGGTCCGGGGGTCAACCTACGAGCAGTACTTC. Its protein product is CASRVRGSTYEQYF.

CDR3 residues: CASSFSGSTDTQYF. The CDR3 coding sequence is TGTGCCAGCAGCTTTAGCGGGTCCACAGATACGCAGTATTTT. This chain links TRBV11-2 with TRBJ2-3; 7 nucleotides line up with TRBD2. J was trimmed by 2 bases and V by 3 bases; bases with no gene match: 2. This CDR3 region has 14 residues. Germline V gives CDR1 SGHAT, CDR2 FQNNGV. Supplemented by reference TRBV11-2 and TRBJ2-3, the full variable domain reads EAGVAQSPRYKIIEKRQSVAFWCNPISGHATLYWYQQILGQGPKLLIQFQNNGVVDDSQLPKDRFSAERLKGVDSTLKIQPAKLEDSAVYLCASSFSGSTDTQYFGPGTRLTVL.

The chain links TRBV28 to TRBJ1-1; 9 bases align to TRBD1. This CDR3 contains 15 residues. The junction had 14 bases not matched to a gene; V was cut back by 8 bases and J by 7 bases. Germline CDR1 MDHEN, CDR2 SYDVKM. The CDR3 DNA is TGTGCCAGCCGGGGGGCGGGGACAGGGTTAGGTGAAGCTTTCTTT. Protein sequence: CASRGAGTGLGEAFF. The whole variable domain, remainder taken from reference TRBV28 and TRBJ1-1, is DVKVTQSSRYLVKRTGEKVFLECVQDMDHENMFWYRQDPGLGLRLIYFSYDVKMKEKGDIPEGYSVSREKKERFSLILESASTNQTSMYLCASRGAGTGLGEAFFGQGTRLTVV.

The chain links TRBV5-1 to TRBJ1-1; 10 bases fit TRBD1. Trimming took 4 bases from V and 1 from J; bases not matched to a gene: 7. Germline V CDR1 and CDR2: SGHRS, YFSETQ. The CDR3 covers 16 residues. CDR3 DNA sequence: TGCGCCAGCAGCACCCGGGACAGGGGCGAGAACACTGAAGCTTTCTTT. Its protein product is CASSTRDRGENTEAFF.

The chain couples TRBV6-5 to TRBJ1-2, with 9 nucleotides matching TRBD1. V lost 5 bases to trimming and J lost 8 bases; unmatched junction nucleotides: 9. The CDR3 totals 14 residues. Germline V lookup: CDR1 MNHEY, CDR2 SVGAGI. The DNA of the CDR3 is TGTGCCAGCAGTATAGCCCGGACAGGGGAAGGCTACACCTTC. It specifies CASSIARTGEGYTF.

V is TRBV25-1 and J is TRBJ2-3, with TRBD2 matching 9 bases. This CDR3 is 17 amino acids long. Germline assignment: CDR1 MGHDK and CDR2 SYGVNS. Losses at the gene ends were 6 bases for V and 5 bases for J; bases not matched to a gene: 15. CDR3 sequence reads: CASRPPTSAGGKDTQYF. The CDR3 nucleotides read TGTGCCAGCAGGCCGCCAACTTCAGCGGGGGGCAAAGATACGCAGTATTTT.

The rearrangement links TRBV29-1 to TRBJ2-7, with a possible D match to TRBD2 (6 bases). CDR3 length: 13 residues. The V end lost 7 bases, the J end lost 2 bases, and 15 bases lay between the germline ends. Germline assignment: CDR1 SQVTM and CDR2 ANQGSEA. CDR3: CSASGGTAYEQYF. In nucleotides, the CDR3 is TGCAGCGCTAGTGGGGGGACCGCCTACGAGCAGTACTTC.

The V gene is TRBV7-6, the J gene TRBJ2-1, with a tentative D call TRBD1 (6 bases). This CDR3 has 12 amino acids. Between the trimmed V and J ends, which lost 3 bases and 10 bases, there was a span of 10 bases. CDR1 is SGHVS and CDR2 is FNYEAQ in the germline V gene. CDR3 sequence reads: CASSFLQGEQFF. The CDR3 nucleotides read TGTGCCAGCAGCTTTCTACAGGGCGAGCAGTTCTTC. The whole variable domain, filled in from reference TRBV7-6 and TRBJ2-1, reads GAGVSQSPRYKVTKRGQDVALRCDPISGHVSLYWYRQALGQGPEFLTYFNYEAQQDKSGLPNDRFSAERPEGSISTLTIQRTEQRDSAMYRCASSFLQGEQFFGPGTRLTVL.

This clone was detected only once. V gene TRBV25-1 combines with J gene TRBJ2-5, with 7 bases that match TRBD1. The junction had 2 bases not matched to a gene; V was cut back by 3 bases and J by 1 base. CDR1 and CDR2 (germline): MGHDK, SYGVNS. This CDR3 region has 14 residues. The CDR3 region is CASSEGQTQETQYF. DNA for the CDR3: TGTGCCAGCAGTGAGGGACAGACCCAAGAGACCCAGTACTTC. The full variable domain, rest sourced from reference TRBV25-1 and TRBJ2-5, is EADIYQTPRYLVIGTGKKITLECSQTMGHDKMYWYQQDPGMELHLIHYSYGVNSTEKGDLSSESTVSRIRTEHFPLTLESARPSHTSQYLCASSEGQTQETQYFGPGTRLLVL.

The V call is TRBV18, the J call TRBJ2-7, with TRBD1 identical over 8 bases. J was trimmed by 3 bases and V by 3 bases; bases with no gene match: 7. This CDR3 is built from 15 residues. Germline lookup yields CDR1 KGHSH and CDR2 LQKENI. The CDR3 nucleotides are TGTGCCAGCTCACCTACCGGGACAGGACTCTACGAGCAGTACTTC. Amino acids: CASSPTGTGLYEQYF.

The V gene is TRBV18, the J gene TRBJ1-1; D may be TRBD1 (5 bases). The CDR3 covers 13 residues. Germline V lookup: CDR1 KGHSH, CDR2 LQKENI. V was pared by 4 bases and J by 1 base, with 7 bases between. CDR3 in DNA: TGTGCCAGCTCACTACAGGAGAACACTGAAGCTTTCTTT. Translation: CASSLQENTEAFF.

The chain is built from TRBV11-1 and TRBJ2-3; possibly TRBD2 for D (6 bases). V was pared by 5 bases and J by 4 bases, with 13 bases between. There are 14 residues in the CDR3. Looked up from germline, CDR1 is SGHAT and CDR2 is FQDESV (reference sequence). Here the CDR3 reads CASSGGSRPDTQYF. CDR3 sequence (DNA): TGTGCCAGCAGCGGGGGGTCCAGGCCAGATACGCAGTATTTT.

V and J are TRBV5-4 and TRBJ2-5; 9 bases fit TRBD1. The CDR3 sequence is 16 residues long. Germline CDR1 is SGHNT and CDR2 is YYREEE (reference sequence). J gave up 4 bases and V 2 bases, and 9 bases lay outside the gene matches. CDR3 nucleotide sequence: TGTGCCAGCAGCTTCAGACAGGGGGGACTGGGAGAGACCCAGTACTTC. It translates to CASSFRQGGLGETQYF.

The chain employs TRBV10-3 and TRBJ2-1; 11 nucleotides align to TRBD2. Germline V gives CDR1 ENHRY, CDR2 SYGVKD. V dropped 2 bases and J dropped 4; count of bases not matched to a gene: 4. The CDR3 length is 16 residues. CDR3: CAISETPSGGYNEQFF. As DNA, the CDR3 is TGTGCCATCAGTGAGACCCCTAGCGGGGGGTACAATGAGCAGTTCTTC.

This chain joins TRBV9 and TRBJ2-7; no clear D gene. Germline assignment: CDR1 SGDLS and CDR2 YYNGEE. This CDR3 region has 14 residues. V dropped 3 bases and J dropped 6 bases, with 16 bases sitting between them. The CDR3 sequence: CASSAEFSTPEQYF. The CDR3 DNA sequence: TGTGCCAGCAGCGCCGAGTTCTCCACCCCCGAGCAGTACTTC.

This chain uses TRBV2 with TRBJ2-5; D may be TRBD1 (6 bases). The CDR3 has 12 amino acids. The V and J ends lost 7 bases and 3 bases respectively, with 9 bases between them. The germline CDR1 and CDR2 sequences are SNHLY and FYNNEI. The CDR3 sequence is CASMDSKETQYF. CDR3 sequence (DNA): TGTGCCAGCATGGACAGCAAAGAGACCCAGTACTTC.

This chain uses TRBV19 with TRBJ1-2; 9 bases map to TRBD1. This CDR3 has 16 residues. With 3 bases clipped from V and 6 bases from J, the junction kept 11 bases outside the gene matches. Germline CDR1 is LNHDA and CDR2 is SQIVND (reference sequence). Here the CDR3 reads CASSMTTGGRENGYTF. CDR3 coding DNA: TGTGCCAGTAGTATGACGACAGGGGGACGGGAAAATGGCTACACCTTC.

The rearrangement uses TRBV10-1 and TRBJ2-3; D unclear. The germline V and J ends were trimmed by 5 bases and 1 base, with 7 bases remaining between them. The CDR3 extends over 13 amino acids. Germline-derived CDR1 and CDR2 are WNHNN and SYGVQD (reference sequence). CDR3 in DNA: TGCGCCAGCAGTTTTCTAGGCACAGATACGCAGTATTTT. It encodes CASSFLGTDTQYF.

The CDR3 DNA reads TGTGCCAGCAGTGAAGGACTAGTCGGTGAGCAGTTCTTC. Protein: CASSEGLVGEQFF. The chain is built from TRBV2 and TRBJ2-1, with D possibly being TRBD2 (6 bases). Trimming left V 1 base short and J 9 bases short, with 10 bases between. Looked up from germline, CDR1 is SNHLY and CDR2 is FYNNEI. The CDR3 is made up of 13 amino acids.

The CDR3 region has the DNA TGTGCCAGCAGCCCCGCCGTTCAGGGGGATTCACCCCTCCACTTT. Encoded protein: CASSPAVQGDSPLHF. The chain has TRBV13 and TRBJ1-6, with 7 bases matching TRBD1. CDR1 is PRHDT, CDR2 FYEKMQ, per germline (reference sequence). V gave up 5 bases and J gave up 8 bases; unmatched junction bases: 9. The CDR3 is 15 residues long.

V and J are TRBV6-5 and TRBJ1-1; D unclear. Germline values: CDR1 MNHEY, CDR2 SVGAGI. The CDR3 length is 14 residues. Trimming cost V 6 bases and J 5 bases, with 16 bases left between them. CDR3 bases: TGTGCCAGCAGCCCTCGGCCCCGAGGGACTGAAGCTTTCTTT. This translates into CASSPRPRGTEAFF.

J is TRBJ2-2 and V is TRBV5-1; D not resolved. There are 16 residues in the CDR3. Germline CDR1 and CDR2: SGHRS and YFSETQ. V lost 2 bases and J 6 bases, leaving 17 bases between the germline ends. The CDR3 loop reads CASSFLDAGRSGELFF. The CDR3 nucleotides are TGCGCCAGCAGCTTCCTGGATGCAGGTCGGTCCGGGGAGCTGTTTTTT.